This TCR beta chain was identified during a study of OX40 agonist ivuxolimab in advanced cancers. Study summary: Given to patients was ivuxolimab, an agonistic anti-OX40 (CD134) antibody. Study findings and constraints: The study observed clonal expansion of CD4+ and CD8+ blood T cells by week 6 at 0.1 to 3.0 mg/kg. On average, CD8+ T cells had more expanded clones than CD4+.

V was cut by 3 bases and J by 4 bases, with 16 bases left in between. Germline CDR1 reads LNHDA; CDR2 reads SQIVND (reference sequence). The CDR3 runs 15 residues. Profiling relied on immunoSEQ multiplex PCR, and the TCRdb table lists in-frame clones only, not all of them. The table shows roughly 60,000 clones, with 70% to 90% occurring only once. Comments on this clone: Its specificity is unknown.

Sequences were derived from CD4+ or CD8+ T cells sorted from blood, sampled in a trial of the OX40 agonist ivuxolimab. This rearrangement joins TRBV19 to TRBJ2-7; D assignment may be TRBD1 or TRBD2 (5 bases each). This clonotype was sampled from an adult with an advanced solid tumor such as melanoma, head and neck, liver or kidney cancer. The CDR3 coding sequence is TGTGCCAGTAGTATGGGGGACGCGGTTTTGTACGAGCAGTACTTC. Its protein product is CASSMGDAVLYEQYF.